The clone carrying this T cell receptor beta chain was detected a few times. The same CDR3 can be traced to other DNA sequences in this sample. Germline V CDR1 and CDR2: LGHDT, YNNKEL (reference sequence). This CDR3 spans 12 amino acids. Trimming took off 1 base at V and 4 bases at J, with 4 bases between the two ends. Sequencing used immunoSEQ multiplex PCR; TCRdb keeps in-frame clones, though not all of them. The sample yields over 400,000 clones, 90% seen once. These data are taken from a study of Ad26.COV2.S vaccination and SARS-CoV-2 variants. Treatment denoted: some 19 received Ad26.COV2.S at low or high dose, single or two shots; roughly five received placebo; per-sample allocation not given. Samples came from day 63 after the first vaccine or placebo injection.

Sequencing used peripheral blood, obtained in a trial of Ad26.COV2.S vaccine versus placebo. V usage is TRBV3-1 (or the pseudogene TRBV3-2) and J usage is TRBJ1-1; D not resolved. The receptor comes from a person aged 18 to 59 who received the Ad26.COV2.S COVID-19 vaccine or a placebo. CDR3 sequence (DNA): TGTGCCAGCAGCCAAGGGGGCACTGAAGCTTTCTTT. It yields the protein CASSQGGTEAFF.